The 20 T cell receptor beta chains presented below share a single source sample, sequenced in a study of CD8+CD57+ T cells in acquired aplastic anemia. Both TCR beta VDJ combination and CDR3 sequence profiling were carried out. Genomic DNA was the template for this profiling. Via MiXCR, TCRdb re-called the reads, giving one row per CDR3 protein. The sample records fewer than 250,000 distinct CDR3 sequences, around half being singletons. Patients chosen for sequencing had shown CD8+CD57+ cell expansion by flow cytometry. Sequencing was done on a sample of sorted CD4+, CD8+, or CD8+CD57+ T cells (not recorded which) from PBMCs. These receptors all come from a human donor with aplastic anemia.

The table lists this clonotype with a few counts. The chain is built from TRBV5-6 and TRBJ1-2, with D perhaps TRBD1 (6 bases). This CDR3 is built from 13 residues. Germline V gene lookup returns CDR1 SGHDT and CDR2 YYEEEE. V lost 0 bases to trimming and J lost 4 bases, with 7 bases between them. CDR3 protein: CASSLAQGYGYTF. The CDR3 region has the DNA TGTGCCAGCAGCTTGGCACAGGGCTATGGCTACACCTTC.

The table lists this clonotype with many counts. V and J are TRBV9 and TRBJ1-1; D unresolved. V lost 0 bases and J lost 1, with 25 bases in between. CDR1 and CDR2 from the germline V gene are SGDLS and YYNGEE. This CDR3 is built from 20 residues. This CDR3 is CASSVGSSWTLSGSNTEAFF. The CDR3 nucleotides read TGTGCCAGCAGCGTAGGTTCTTCTTGGACGTTATCGGGGTCGAACACTGAAGCTTTCTTT.

The J gene is TRBJ2-5, the V gene TRBV9; possibly TRBD1 for D (5 bases). Trimming took off 3 bases at V and 9 bases at J, with 18 bases between the two ends. CDR1 is SGDLS and CDR2 is YYNGEE in the germline V gene. This CDR3 region has 14 residues. The CDR3 reads CASSGDGQGKPQYF. The DNA of the CDR3 is TGTGCCAGCAGCGGTGACGGGCAGGGTAAGCCCCAGTACTTC.

The CDR3 DNA sequence: TGTGCCAGCTCAGTCGGACGGTTGGGCTACAATGAGCAGTTCTTC. Residues: CASSVGRLGYNEQFF. The chain combines TRBV18 with TRBJ2-1; D gene ambiguous. V shed 5 bases and J shed 3 bases, with 14 bases lying between them. Looked up from germline, CDR1 is KGHSH and CDR2 is LQKENI. The CDR3 sequence is 15 residues long.

The rearrangement uses TRBV15 and TRBJ1-2; D not resolved. Germline V gene data show CDR1 as LNHNV and CDR2 as YYDKDF (reference sequence). This CDR3 has 12 residues. V was shortened by 3 bases and J by 6 bases, with 8 bases between the two germline ends. CDR3: CATSRGSDGYTF. The DNA for the CDR3 is TGTGCCACCAGCAGGGGATCGGATGGCTACACCTTC.

In this sample, this clonotype turned up many times. The rearrangement uses TRBV5-6 and TRBJ1-2; the D gene is possibly TRBD1 (5 bases). V lost 3 bases to trimming and J lost 8 bases, with 14 bases between them. Germline values: CDR1 SGHDT, CDR2 YYEEEE. The length of the CDR3 is 13 residues. DNA for the CDR3: TGTGCCAGCAGCTCGGGGACGGTTTTGGGCTACACCTTC. Translation gives CASSSGTVLGYTF.

The chain recombines TRBV20-1 with TRBJ2-5, with 14 bases matching TRBD2. The CDR3 has 19 amino acids. The germline gives CDR1 DFQATT, CDR2 SNEGSKA (reference sequence). The junction had 10 bases not matched to a gene; V was cut back by 0 bases and J by 1 base. DNA for the CDR3: TGCAGTGCTAGAGACCCCTCGACTAGCGGGGGGGCCCCCCAAGAGACCCAGTACTTC. The encoded protein is CSARDPSTSGGAPQETQYF.

The rearrangement uses TRBV20-1 and TRBJ1-3; possibly TRBD1 for D (5 bases). V was shortened by 6 bases and J by 4 bases, with 22 bases between the two germline ends. This CDR3 has 16 amino acids. Germline lookup yields CDR1 DFQATT and CDR2 SNEGSKA (reference sequence). The CDR3 DNA follows: TGCAGTGCCCCGGGGGGGATCGGGGCGAAGGGAAACACCATATATTTT. It codes for CSAPGGIGAKGNTIYF.

The sample holds many counts of this clonotype. J is TRBJ1-2 and V is TRBV14; D is possibly TRBD1 (5 bases). This CDR3 region has 14 residues. V gave up 4 bases and J gave up 8 bases, with 17 bases separating them. Germline assignment: CDR1 SGHDN and CDR2 FVKESK. The DNA of the CDR3 is TGTGCCAGCAGCCCCGGCGCAGGGACTAGCGGCTACACCTTC. Translating gives CASSPGAGTSGYTF.

This clonotype was counted a few times. The V call is TRBV11-3, the J call TRBJ2-1; D unresolved. V was clipped by 5 bases and J by 15 bases, with 20 bases between them. This CDR3 comprises 13 residues. Germline V gene lookup returns CDR1 SGHNT and CDR2 YENEEA. Here the CDR3 DNA reads TGTGCCAGCAGCCCCGGGCGTTCCGACACGCGGTTCTTC. Translating gives CASSPGRSDTRFF.

This clonotype came up a few times. The chain carries TRBV7-8 and TRBJ1-2, with D uncertain. The CDR3 is made up of 14 amino acids. Germline V gene sequence: CDR1 SGHVS, CDR2 FQNEAQ. The V gene lost 0 bases and the J gene lost 2 bases, with 7 bases spanning the gap. The CDR3 here is CASSLAHSNYGYTF. For the CDR3, the DNA is TGTGCCAGCAGCTTAGCGCACAGCAACTATGGCTACACCTTC.

This clonotype was observed many times. V is TRBV13 and J is TRBJ2-4; no firm D call. The CDR3 extends over 14 amino acids. Germline CDR1 is PRHDT and CDR2 is FYEKMQ (reference sequence). The germline V and J ends were trimmed by 5 bases and 1 base, with 9 bases remaining between them. In DNA, the CDR3 is TGTGCCAGCAGCGAGCAAGGGGCCAAAAACATTCAGTACTTC. It is translated as CASSEQGAKNIQYF.

This clonotype has ten or more counts. The chain uses TRBV7-3 and TRBJ2-5; a weak D match, TRBD2 (7 bases). The V gene lost 4 bases and the J gene lost 5 bases, with 17 bases spanning the gap. Germline-derived CDR1 and CDR2 are SGHTA and FQGTGA. CDR3 length equals 15 residues. The CDR3 sequence: CASSSLGGGLETQYF. The DNA for the CDR3 is TGTGCCAGCAGCTCGCTGGGGGGGGGGCTGGAGACCCAGTACTTC.

V usage is TRBV3-1 and J usage is TRBJ2-2, with D perhaps given as TRBD1 or TRBD2 (5 bases each). V lost 0 bases to trimming and J lost 4 bases, with 15 bases between them. The CDR3 is made up of 17 amino acids. Germline assignment: CDR1 LGHDT and CDR2 YNNKEL (reference sequence). This chain's CDR3 is CASSQDGTPSLTGELFF. The CDR3 coding sequence is TGTGCCAGCAGCCAAGACGGGACGCCTTCTCTCACCGGGGAGCTGTTTTTT.

V is TRBV5-1 and J is TRBJ1-3; 11 bases fit TRBD1. Germline loops: CDR1 SGHRS, CDR2 YFSETQ. CDR3 length equals 14 residues. After removal of 7 bases from V and 3 bases from J, the junction contained 3 bases not matched to a gene. CDR3 in amino acids: CASRTGGHGNTIYF. CDR3 coding DNA: TGCGCCAGCCGGACAGGGGGCCATGGAAACACCATATATTTT.

The chain carries TRBV10-2 and TRBJ2-7; D may match TRBD1 or TRBD2 (5 bases each). The CDR3 is 12 amino acids. The V gene lost 10 bases and the J gene lost 7 bases, with 17 bases spanning the gap. Per the germline V gene, CDR1 is WSHSY and CDR2 is SAAADI. The CDR3 DNA is TGCGCCACCCGGTGGCAGGGAGTGGAGCAGTACTTC. This sequence encodes CATRWQGVEQYF.

This clonotype was observed at least ten times. The rearrangement links TRBV9 to TRBJ2-3, with 10 positions matching TRBD2. The CDR3 sequence is 14 residues long. Germline V CDR1 and CDR2: SGDLS, YYNGEE. V lost 3 bases, J lost 7 bases, and 5 bases stayed unmatched. DNA for the CDR3: TGTGCCAGCAGCGCCGGGACTAGCGCACATACGCAGTATTTT. Residues: CASSAGTSAHTQYF.

DNA of the CDR3: TGTGCCAGCAGCCGTGGGCCAGCTCCCTCCTCCTACGAGCAGTACTTC. It encodes CASSRGPAPSSYEQYF. The V and J genes are TRBV7-9 and TRBJ2-7; D is uncertain. Germline V gene data show CDR1 as SEHNR and CDR2 as FQNEAQ (reference sequence). Trimming removed 5 bases at V and 0 bases at J, with 17 bases between. This CDR3 is built from 16 residues.

V is TRBV6-5 and J is TRBJ2-7, with 7 bases identical to TRBD1. Germline CDR1 is MNHEY and CDR2 is SVGAGI. The CDR3 totals 17 residues. After removal of 8 bases from V and 3 bases from J, the junction contained 19 bases not matched to a gene. Here the CDR3 reads CASETDRYGGIGYEQYF. The CDR3 nucleotides read TGTGCCAGCGAAACGGACAGGTACGGTGGTATTGGCTACGAGCAGTACTTC.

There are a few counts of this clonotype. The rearrangement links TRBV4-3 to TRBJ2-7; no firm D call. CDR3 length: 14 residues. Germline-derived CDR1 and CDR2 are LGHNA and YSLEER. The V and J ends lost 0 bases and 0 bases respectively, with 6 bases between them. The chain's CDR3 is CASSQEGISYEQYF. CDR3 coding DNA: TGCGCCAGCAGCCAAGAAGGGATCTCCTACGAGCAGTACTTC.